This TCR beta chain was recorded in a study of shared clonotypes between healthy human individuals. The study's findings and limits: In four donors, around 5% of naive CD4 clonotypes appeared in common. In contrast to clonotypes shared by all four donors, non-shared clonotypes had lower generation probabilities.

Sequenced by immunoSEQ multiplex PCR; TCRdb stores in-frame clones only, minus some. The profile shows fewer than 2.5 million clones, 93% of them singletons. As to this clone: Its antigen is as yet unknown.

CDR1 is MGHRA and CDR2 is YSYEKL in the germline V gene. This CDR3 comprises 14 residues. V lost 4 bases and J lost 7, with 14 bases in between. The donors, all of them Caucasian adults, lived in Nashville, Tennessee. V is TRBV4-1 and J is TRBJ2-1; no reliable D call. The TCR sequence derives from a man aged 18 to 35 in good health. Some clones in this sample may be carry-over from other donors' samples. Sequenced: naive CD4+ T cells from PBMCs. Stated subset: CD45RA+ positively selected. CDR3 DNA sequence: TGCGCCAGCAGCCGCGACGAGGCACGGAATGAGCAGTTCTTC. As protein: CASSRDEARNEQFF.